Listed below are T cell receptor beta chains from one sample, sequenced in a study of blood T cell repertoires in COVID-19. Profiling relied on immunoSEQ multiplex PCR, and the TCRdb table lists in-frame clones only, not all of them. Counted here are 200,000 or so clones, roughly 80% occurring once; the ten biggest clones make up about 9.4%. The specimen was peripheral blood. The receptors derive from a woman aged 80 or over with acute or convalescent COVID-19. CDR3s include the opening cysteine and the closing phenylalanine or tryptophan. D genes are given only for firm matches. Not every row has a clone size; where given, it reads once, few, many or a size class.

>.|TRBJ1-4|.|TRBV18
CASSRSGSNEKLFF
TGTGCCAGCTCACGATCTGGGAGTAATGAAAAACTGTTTTTT
>.|TRBJ2-7|few|TRBV5-1
CASSLESVSSYEQYF
TGCGCCAGCAGCTTGGAATCCGTTTCCTCCTACGAGCAGTACTTC
>.|TRBJ1-3|.|TRBV6-6
CASSYSRVGGNTIYF
TGTGCCAGCAGTTACTCGAGGGTTGGGGGAAACACCATATATTTT
>.|TRBJ2-2|.|TRBV15
CATSRGAVNTGELFF
TGTGCCACCAGCAGGGGAGCGGTAAACACCGGGGAGCTGTTTTTT
>TRBD2|TRBJ2-5|.|TRBV19
CASSFLAGTRQETQYF
TGTGCCAGTAGTTTCTTAGCCGGGACTAGACAAGAGACCCAGTACTTC
>TRBD2|TRBJ2-3|.|TRBV30
CAWSAGRADTQYF
TGTGCCTGGAGTGCGGGGAGGGCCGATACGCAGTATTTT
>TRBD2|TRBJ2-5|.|TRBV9
CASSGLAGLQETQYF
TGTGCCAGCAGCGGCCTAGCGGGACTCCAAGAGACCCAGTACTTC
>.|TRBJ1-2|.|TRBV28
CASRGGARTYGYTF
TGTGCCAGCAGGGGGGGGGCTCGCACCTATGGCTACACCTTC
>.|TRBJ2-7|few|TRBV3-1/TRBV3-2
CASSQEGRTYEQYF
TGTGCCAGCAGCCAAGAGGGCAGGACCTACGAGCAGTACTTC
>.|TRBJ2-3|.|TRBV6-4
CASSVEATDTQYF
TGTGCCAGCAGTGTTGAGGCCACAGATACGCAGTATTTT
>.|TRBJ2-1|.|TRBV6-2/TRBV6-3
CASSSDSYNEQFF
TGTGCCAGCAGTTCCGACAGTTACAATGAGCAGTTCTTC
>.|TRBJ2-1|.|TRBV30
CAWSVLELGEQFF
TGTGCCTGGAGTGTATTGGAGTTGGGTGAGCAGTTCTTC
>.|TRBJ2-1|.|TRBV7-2
CASSGAAYNEQFF
TGTGCCAGCAGCGGGGCAGCTTACAATGAGCAGTTCTTC
>.|TRBJ1-4|.|TRBV4-3
CASSQEWYGFEELFF
TGCGCCAGCAGCCAAGAATGGTACGGGTTCGAGGAACTGTTTTTT
>.|TRBJ2-1|few|TRBV5-1
CASSLTPANEQFF
TGCGCCAGCAGCTTAACTCCCGCCAATGAGCAGTTCTTC
>.|TRBJ2-5|few|TRBV5-4
CASSWDWQETQYF
TGTGCCAGCAGCTGGGACTGGCAAGAGACCCAGTACTTC
>TRBD1|TRBJ1-2|.|TRBV2
CASKEGTGTALIYTF
TGTGCCAGCAAAGAGGGAACCGGGACAGCCTTGATCTACACCTTC
>.|TRBJ1-2|.|TRBV25-1
CASSEGRGEVDGYTF
TGTGCCAGCAGTGAAGGGAGGGGGGAAGTGGATGGCTACACCTTC
>.|TRBJ1-4|.|TRBV18
CASSPTITGPQEKLFF
TGTGCCAGCTCACCAACTATAACAGGGCCACAGGAAAAACTGTTTTTT
>.|TRBJ1-1|.|TRBV2
CASRAGAQLNTEAFF
TGTGCCAGCAGGGCAGGGGCCCAATTGAACACTGAAGCTTTCTTT
>.|TRBJ1-1|.|TRBV6-6
CASSYLIRSLNTEAFF
TGTGCCAGCAGTTACCTCATCAGGTCCCTGAACACTGAAGCTTTCTTT
>TRBD2|TRBJ2-7|.|TRBV5-1
CASSLARLAGASEQYF
TGCGCCAGCAGCTTGGCCCGCCTAGCGGGAGCCTCCGAGCAGTACTTC
>.|TRBJ2-3|few|TRBV7-9
CASSPRADTSTDTQYF
TGTGCCAGCAGCCCCCGAGCGGATACTAGCACAGATACGCAGTATTTT
>.|TRBJ1-5|.|TRBV15
CATSRVDRYNQPQHF
TGTGCCACCAGCAGGGTCGACAGATACAATCAGCCCCAGCATTTT
>TRBD2|TRBJ2-1|.|TRBV7-9
CASSLRSGSYNEQFF
TGTGCCAGCAGCTTAAGGAGCGGGAGCTACAATGAGCAGTTCTTC
>.|TRBJ1-2|.|TRBV7-6
CASSPPGGYGYGYTF
TGTGCCAGCAGCCCTCCGGGGGGCTACGGCTATGGCTACACCTTC
>.|TRBJ2-3|.|TRBV5-1
CASSLDQNQATQYF
TGCGCCAGCAGCTTGGATCAGAATCAGGCTACGCAGTATTTT
>.|TRBJ1-2|once|TRBV6-5
CASSPRQFTNYGYTF
TGTGCCAGCAGCCCCCGACAGTTTACTAACTATGGCTACACCTTC
>TRBD1|TRBJ1-3|.|TRBV7-3
CASSLTGQGVDTIYF
TGTGCCAGCAGCTTAACCGGACAGGGGGTTGACACCATATATTTT
>.|TRBJ1-2|once|TRBV20-1
CSATRDYGYTF
TGCAGTGCTACGAGAGATTATGGCTACACCTTC
>.|TRBJ1-6|.|TRBV30
CAWGGQSSYNSPLHF
TGTGCCTGGGGCGGACAGAGCTCCTATAATTCACCCCTCCACTTT
>.|TRBJ2-2|.|TRBV12-3/TRBV12-4
CASSLAPAGELFF
TGTGCCAGCAGCCTAGCCCCGGCCGGGGAGCTGTTTTTT
>TRBD1|TRBJ1-5|.|TRBV2
CASKAGGAYQPQHF
TGTGCCAGCAAGGCAGGGGGCGCCTATCAGCCCCAGCATTTT
>.|TRBJ2-2|.|TRBV7-3
CASSPSTGLNTGELFF
TGTGCCAGCAGCCCCTCGACAGGCCTGAACACCGGGGAGCTGTTTTTT
>.|TRBJ1-4|.|TRBV18
CASSPPNSNEKLFF
TGTGCCAGCTCACCACCCAACAGTAATGAAAAACTGTTTTTT
>.|TRBJ2-3|few|TRBV5-4
CASSSAGADTQYF
TGTGCCAGCAGCTCCGCCGGGGCAGATACGCAGTATTTT